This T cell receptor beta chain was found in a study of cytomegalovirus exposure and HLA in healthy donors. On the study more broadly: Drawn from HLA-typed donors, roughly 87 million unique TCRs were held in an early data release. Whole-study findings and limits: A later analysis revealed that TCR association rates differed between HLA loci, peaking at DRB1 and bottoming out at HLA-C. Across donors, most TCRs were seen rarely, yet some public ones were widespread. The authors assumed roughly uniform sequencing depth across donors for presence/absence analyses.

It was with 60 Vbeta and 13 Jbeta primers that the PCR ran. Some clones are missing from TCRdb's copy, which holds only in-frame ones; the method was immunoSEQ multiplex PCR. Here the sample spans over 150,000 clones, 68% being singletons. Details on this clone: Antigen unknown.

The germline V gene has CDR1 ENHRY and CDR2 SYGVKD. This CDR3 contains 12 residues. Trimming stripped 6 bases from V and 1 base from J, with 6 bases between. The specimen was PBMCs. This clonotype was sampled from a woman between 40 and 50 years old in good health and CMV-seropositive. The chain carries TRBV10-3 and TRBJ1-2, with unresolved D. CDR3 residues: CAIRDINYGYTF. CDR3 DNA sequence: TGTGCCATCAGAGACATTAACTATGGCTACACCTTC.